Below, 23 T cell receptor beta chains from the same sample are listed, as sequenced in a study of blood T cell repertoires in COVID-19. Libraries were prepared by immunoSEQ multiplex PCR; TCRdb keeps only in-frame clonotypes and omits some of them. The table records about 350,000 clones, about 90% of them present only once. The sample comprised peripheral blood. The receptors originated from a woman in her 70s with COVID-19, enrolled during active disease.

The chain joins TRBV27 to TRBJ1-2, with D hard to call. Germline V gene data show CDR1 as MNHEY and CDR2 as SMNVEV (reference sequence). The CDR3 extends over 14 amino acids. V was shortened by 5 bases and J by 4 bases, with 14 bases between the two germline ends. The CDR3 is CASSPEVQFYGYTF. The CDR3 DNA reads as TGTGCCAGCAGTCCCGAAGTTCAGTTCTATGGCTACACCTTC.

This chain joins TRBV11-2 and TRBJ1-1; D uncertain. CDR1 and CDR2 (germline): SGHAT, FQNNGV. The CDR3 runs to 12 residues. V was cut by 9 bases and J by 0 bases, with 8 bases left in between. The CDR3 reads CASTRVNTEAFF. The CDR3 nucleotides read TGTGCCAGTACCCGGGTGAACACTGAAGCTTTCTTT.

V is TRBV5-1 and J is TRBJ2-7, with TRBD1 identical over 8 bases. Trimming cost V 0 bases and J 6 bases; bases outside gene matches: 2. The CDR3 extends over 13 amino acids. Germline V gene lookup returns CDR1 SGHRS and CDR2 YFSETQ. This chain's CDR3 is CASSLGDRGEQYF. As DNA, the CDR3 is TGCGCCAGCAGCTTGGGCGACAGGGGCGAGCAGTACTTC.

CDR3 nucleotides: TGCGCCAGCAGCCCCGGGGAAGGGTCCTATGGCTACACCTTC. Encoded protein: CASSPGEGSYGYTF. This chain connects TRBV4-3 to TRBJ1-2; D gene ambiguous. This CDR3 is 14 amino acids long. V was cut by 4 bases and J by 4 bases, with 13 bases left in between. CDR1 and CDR2 from the germline V gene are LGHNA and YSLEER.

The J gene is TRBJ2-7, the V gene TRBV18; D is perhaps TRBD1 (5 bases). Germline values: CDR1 KGHSH, CDR2 LQKENI. This CDR3 has 17 amino acids. V shed 1 base and J shed 2 bases, with 18 bases lying between them. CDR3 protein: CASSPRGADIRPYEQYF. Here the CDR3 DNA reads TGTGCCAGCTCACCACGGGGTGCGGACATTCGACCCTACGAGCAGTACTTC.

The genes are TRBV27 and TRBJ2-1; 7 bases map to TRBD2. The CDR3 sequence is 17 residues long. With 2 bases clipped from V and 1 base from J, the junction kept 8 bases outside the gene matches. Per germline, CDR1 MNHEY and CDR2 SMNVEV (reference sequence). The CDR3, as DNA: TGTGCCAGCAGTTTACTCCTTAGCGGGTATTCCTACAATGAGCAGTTCTTC. Its protein is CASSLLLSGYSYNEQFF.

The chain uses TRBV3-1 (or the pseudogene TRBV3-2) and TRBJ1-3; no firm D call. V lost 2 bases to trimming and J lost 9 bases, with 5 bases between them. The CDR3 has 11 amino acids. In germline, CDR1 is LGHDT, CDR2 YNNKEL (reference sequence). The CDR3 sequence: CASSQQATIYF. In nucleotides, the CDR3 is TGTGCCAGCAGCCAACAGGCCACCATATATTTT.

This clone has only a few counts. V gene TRBV6-5 combines with J gene TRBJ1-4; 8 bases are shared with TRBD1. The CDR3 runs 14 residues. V shed 6 bases, J shed 4 bases, and the junction held 4 bases outside the gene matches. Germline V lookup: CDR1 MNHEY, CDR2 SVGAGI. DNA of the CDR3: TGTGCCAGCAGCAAGGACAGGGTTAATGAAAAACTGTTTTTT. This gives the protein CASSKDRVNEKLFF.

The chain joins TRBV3-1 (or the pseudogene TRBV3-2) to TRBJ2-7, with D maybe TRBD2 (7 bases). The CDR3 totals 15 residues. In germline, CDR1 is LGHDT, CDR2 YNNKEL (reference sequence). The ends were cut back, 3 bases at V and 0 bases at J, with 12 bases in the middle. CDR3 sequence reads: CASSHGAGASYEQYF. The CDR3 nucleotides are TGTGCCAGCAGCCACGGCGCGGGGGCCTCCTACGAGCAGTACTTC.

The chain has TRBV2 and TRBJ2-5; 7 nucleotides line up with TRBD2. The CDR3 sequence is 14 residues long. The junction had 10 bases not matched to a gene; V was cut back by 7 bases and J by 5 bases. Looked up from germline, CDR1 is SNHLY and CDR2 is FYNNEI. The CDR3 DNA follows: TGTGCCAGCATAAGAAGCGGGGTGGCGGAGACCCAGTACTTC. Protein product: CASIRSGVAETQYF.

Note on this clone: The same CDR3 can be traced to other DNA sequences in this sample. The chain combines TRBV4-3 with TRBJ2-3; TRBD2 aligns across 7 bases. V was clipped by 3 bases and J by 0 bases; unmatched bases: 6. The CDR3 consists of 16 residues. Germline values: CDR1 LGHNA, CDR2 YSLEER. CDR3 loop: CASSHNGAGSTDTQYF. The DNA of the CDR3 is TGCGCCAGCAGCCACAACGGAGCGGGGAGCACAGATACGCAGTATTTT.

The chain has TRBV19 and TRBJ2-7, with a weak D call TRBD1 (6 bases). Trimming shortened V by 1 base and J by 2 bases, and 12 bases separated the two germline ends. The V gene's germline CDR1 is LNHDA and CDR2 SQIVND (reference sequence). The CDR3 is made up of 15 amino acids. The CDR3 protein is CASSIAAGEAYEQYF. The CDR3 DNA reads TGTGCCAGTAGTATAGCGGCAGGGGAAGCCTACGAGCAGTACTTC.

This chain connects TRBV7-2 to TRBJ1-2, with no clear D. Germline V gives CDR1 SGHTA, CDR2 FQGNSA. This CDR3 is built from 14 residues. V lost 1 base and J 8 bases, leaving 14 bases between the germline ends. In DNA form, the CDR3 reads TGTGCCAGCAGCTTAGGCGGAAGTAGTGGAGGCTACACCTTC. Protein product: CASSLGGSSGGYTF.

The chain couples TRBV29-1 to TRBJ1-2, with 9 bases fitting TRBD1. CDR1 and CDR2 from the germline V gene are SQVTM and ANQGSEA. Trimming cost V 3 bases and J 8 bases; bases outside gene matches: 4. The CDR3 is 12 residues long. CDR3 bases: TGCAGCGTTGATCGACAGGGGGTCGGCTACACCTTC. It translates to CSVDRQGVGYTF.

The chain couples TRBV29-1 to TRBJ1-1, with D uncertain. V lost 2 bases to trimming and J lost 4 bases, with 8 bases between them. Looked up from germline, CDR1 is SQVTM and CDR2 is ANQGSEA. The CDR3 runs to 12 residues. CDR3 DNA: TGCAGCGTTGAAAAACAGTTCACTGAAGCTTTCTTT. Translated, it gives CSVEKQFTEAFF.

The rearrangement uses TRBV18 and TRBJ2-3; D is undetermined. Per germline, CDR1 KGHSH and CDR2 LQKENI. The CDR3 runs 13 residues. Trimming removed 4 bases at V and 2 bases at J, with 7 bases between. This chain's CDR3 is CASSLEFTDTQYF. The CDR3 region has the DNA TGTGCCAGCTCACTCGAGTTCACAGATACGCAGTATTTT.

Concerning this clone: The same CDR3 also results from other DNA sequences found in this sample. The chain uses TRBV4-3 and TRBJ1-5, with D uncertain. This CDR3 region has 15 residues. Trimming removed 0 bases at V and 0 bases at J, with 6 bases between. From germline, CDR1 is LGHNA and CDR2 YSLEER. This CDR3 reads CASSQDRGSNQPQHF. In DNA form, the CDR3 reads TGCGCCAGCAGCCAAGATCGGGGTAGCAATCAGCCCCAGCATTTT.

In DNA, the CDR3 is TGTGCCAGCAGTGATTACAGGCAGGGGGCGATCAATGAGCAGTTCTTC. This translates into CASSDYRQGAINEQFF. The chain combines TRBV25-1 with TRBJ2-1; TRBD1 aligns across 8 bases. There are 16 residues in the CDR3. CDR1 is MGHDK, CDR2 SYGVNS, per germline. The ends lost 3 bases at V and 6 bases at J; junction bases unmatched: 10.

This clone was recorded once. The chain couples TRBV19 to TRBJ1-1; TRBD1 matches at 7 bases. There are 13 residues in the CDR3. V trimming: 5 bases; J trimming: 1 base; junction bases outside the gene matches: 1. The germline V gene has CDR1 LNHDA and CDR2 SQIVND (reference sequence). The CDR3 DNA follows: TGTGCCAGTAGTTACAGGGGGAACACTGAAGCTTTCTTT. This translates into CASSYRGNTEAFF.

This clone was found once. This sequence joins TRBV2 and TRBJ2-5; D might be TRBD2 (5 bases). Germline CDR1 and CDR2: SNHLY and FYNNEI. Deletions cut 3 bases from V and 4 bases from J, with 12 bases between. CDR3 size: 14 residues. CDR3 DNA: TGTGCCAGCAGTGACGGTCGGAGCGGAGAGACCCAGTACTTC. Protein sequence: CASSDGRSGETQYF.

This sequence joins TRBV28 and TRBJ2-7; 10 nucleotides agree with TRBD1. Trimming cost V 3 bases and J 3 bases; bases outside gene matches: 8. This CDR3 is built from 16 residues. CDR1 is MDHEN and CDR2 is SYDVKM in the germline V gene. CDR3 sequence: CASSFIGDRGRYEQYF. In DNA form, the CDR3 reads TGTGCCAGCAGTTTTATTGGGGACAGGGGCCGCTACGAGCAGTACTTC.

The rearrangement links TRBV2 to TRBJ1-5; TRBD1 matches 8 bases. Per germline, CDR1 SNHLY and CDR2 FYNNEI. V was pared by 7 bases and J by 0 bases, with 8 bases of the junction left unmatched. The CDR3 loop spans 16 amino acids. In nucleotides, the CDR3 is TGTGCCAGCATGACAGGGGTCGGTGGTAGCAATCAGCCCCAGCATTTT. Its protein product is CASMTGVGGSNQPQHF.

This chain links TRBV29-1 with TRBJ2-7; maybe TRBD1 (6 bases). The CDR3 runs to 12 residues. Germline CDR1 is SQVTM and CDR2 is ANQGSEA. The CDR3 is CNLGGQNYEQYF. In DNA, the CDR3 is TGCAACCTCGGAGGACAGAACTACGAGCAGTACTTC.